This paragraph reports one T cell receptor beta chain. Its target antigen remains unknown. This likely reflects a read error, since a far larger clone is one base away. This sample stems from a study of shared clonotypes between healthy human individuals (dated by TCRdb to 2020 to 2021). Turning to the overall study: The cohort comprised two women and a few men aged 18 to 49 years. The study deeply sequenced blood TCR repertoires of five healthy adults to estimate repertoire size and the extent of clonotype sharing between individuals. Leukapheresis yielded between about 0.85 and 9.5 billion PBMCs per donor. To increase sequencing depth and limit assay-specific biases, TCR repertoire library preparation and sequencing were carried out by different laboratories using diverse techniques. The study at large found these results: Sampling was limited to blood, and TCR repertoires in tissue likely differ from TCR repertoires in blood. The genetic and exposure-history diversity represented was limited by the small number of donors. Pairwise subsampling indicated that sequencing depth was expected to affect the degree of clonotype sharing among donors.

Donors were healthy HIV-negative adults with no recently reported acute infections or vaccinations. Every donor was a Caucasian adult living in Nashville, Tennessee, USA. For unsorted samples, approximately 89 million PBMCs were counted, and genomic DNA was extracted using the QIAamp DNA Blood Mini kit. Blood was obtained by leukapheresis, after which PBMCs were separated by Ficoll-Histopaque density gradient centrifugation and cryopreserved in liquid nitrogen vapor phase. Using the deep immunoSEQ assay, TCR CDR3 regions were amplified from genomic DNA by multiplex PCR. Extracted genomic DNA from each cell subset was spread evenly across all wells of several immunoSEQ 96-well plates, with each plate serving as a replicate. For unsorted PBMC, 300 ng genomic DNA, equal to 30,000 or so T cell genomes, was loaded into each replicate PCR. Ten immunoSEQ deep assay plates were used to sequence unsorted PBMC genomic DNA. Purified libraries were quantified with a Qubit 3.0 fluorometer, sized on a Bioanalyzer 2100, and re-quantified with the KAPA Library Quantification kit. Each immunoSEQ 96-well plate was sequenced on its own single-read 150-cycle Illumina NextSeq 550 flow cell. As for how the authors treated the data: Because the immunoSEQ output held only junctional sequences and lacked quality scores, the filtering could not match the filtering applied to full-length reads. Sequences were annotated with PyIR, a Python wrapper for IgBLAST v1.9, and V/J genes and CDR3 were assigned using IMGT germline references. Reads with weak V/J assignments (E-value above 1e-6), missing CDR3, stop codons, out-of-frame junctions, or ambiguous translated residues were removed. A V3J clonotype was defined by an identical inferred V gene, J gene, and CDR3 amino acid sequence. Percentage overlap between repertoires was calculated by dividing the number of shared unique clonotypes by the size of the smaller repertoire. RTK rarefaction, the Chao1 estimator, and Recon v2.1 estimates of unobserved clonotypes were used to assess repertoire richness. TCRdb's version of the immuneACCESS table is confined to in-frame rearrangements and falls short of the full clone set. An unresolved V gene accounts for under half of the shortfall where checked; the remainder is of unknown origin. Clone size and V and J calls were adopted from that table, with D and trimming inferred from the DNA. Within this sample are 470,000 or so clones, with over 70% of them counted one time only. In total, the top ten clones hold about 13% of the sample.

The sequenced sample consisted of PBMCs. This clonotype originated in a woman aged 40 to 50 in good health. Some clones in this sample may be carry-over from other donors' samples.

CDR3 sequence: CASRVDGGELFF. The DNA reads TGCGCCAGCAGGGTGGATGGCGGGGAGCTGTTTTTT. The rearrangement combines TRBV5-1 with TRBJ2-2; the D gene assignment is ambiguous. The CDR3 runs 12 amino acids, cysteine and phenylalanine included. Solely the CDR3 DNA is kept, with 36 bases framed from the first base. The germline V gene gives CDR1 as SGHRS and CDR2 as YFSETQ. V gives up 5 bases and J gives up 7 bases, and the segment between their germline ends measures 9 bases.